The 21 T cell receptor beta chains given below trace back to one sample, sequenced in a study of CD8 T cell repertoires and HIV-1 epitope variants. Profiling relied on immunoSEQ multiplex PCR, and the TCRdb table lists in-frame clones only, not all of them. The data hold 90,000 or so clones, with roughly four fifths observed a single time. Sequencing input: uncultured baseline CD8+ T cells from peripheral blood mononuclear cells (PBMCs). These receptors came from a male donor with HIV.

The rearrangement links TRBV28 to TRBJ1-3; TRBD1 is a possible D gene (5 bases). Germline lookup yields CDR1 MDHEN and CDR2 SYDVKM. V was trimmed by 6 bases and J by 2 bases, leaving 8 bases between them. CDR3 length equals 13 residues. The chain's CDR3 is CASRKTAGNTIYF. CDR3 bases: TGTGCCAGCAGGAAGACAGCTGGAAACACCATATATTTT.

This clone appeared a single time. The V gene is TRBV15, the J gene TRBJ2-7, with TRBD1 matching over 9 bases. The CDR3 totals 13 residues. The V gene's germline CDR1 is LNHNV and CDR2 YYDKDF (reference sequence). J lost 5 bases, V lost 8 bases, and 7 bases had no gene match. The CDR3 protein is CATGGTGRNEQYF. CDR3 nucleotides: TGTGCCACCGGAGGGACAGGGCGGAACGAGCAGTACTTC.

The rearrangement links TRBV6-1 to TRBJ2-3; D is perhaps TRBD2 (5 bases). V was pared by 7 bases and J by 2 bases, with 13 bases between. This CDR3 region has 14 residues. CDR1 is MNHNS and CDR2 is SASEGT in the germline V gene. For the CDR3, the DNA is TGTGCCAGCATGGAATACCGGGACACAGATACGCAGTATTTT. The encoded protein is CASMEYRDTDTQYF.

V gene TRBV28 combines with J gene TRBJ2-3, with 10 bases fitting TRBD1. This CDR3 is built from 16 residues. With 5 bases clipped from V and 2 bases from J, the junction kept 7 bases outside the gene matches. Germline V gene sequence: CDR1 MDHEN, CDR2 SYDVKM. CDR3 amino acids: CASSIAGQGNTDTQYF. In DNA, the CDR3 is TGTGCCAGCAGTATAGCGGGACAGGGGAACACAGATACGCAGTATTTT.

The chain joins TRBV9 to TRBJ2-1; D is unclear. The V and J ends lost 0 bases and 0 bases respectively, with 7 bases between them. The CDR3 length is 15 residues. Germline lookup yields CDR1 SGDLS and CDR2 YYNGEE. Here the CDR3 reads CASSVGASSYNEQFF. The DNA of the CDR3 is TGTGCCAGCAGCGTAGGAGCCAGCTCCTACAATGAGCAGTTCTTC.

This clone showed up just once. This chain connects TRBV6-5 to TRBJ2-7; D is possibly TRBD1 (5 bases). The CDR3 is made up of 15 amino acids. Germline V gives CDR1 MNHEY, CDR2 SVGAGI. V was shortened by 5 bases and J by 0 bases, with 14 bases between the two germline ends. CDR3 protein: CASSGLGVASYEQYF. CDR3 bases: TGTGCCAGCAGTGGGCTAGGGGTAGCCTCCTACGAGCAGTACTTC.

This chain connects TRBV7-8 to TRBJ2-7; TRBD1 might be the D (6 bases). The CDR3 runs 15 residues. From germline, CDR1 is SGHVS and CDR2 FQNEAQ. V was pared by 1 base and J by 4 bases, with 14 bases between. Here the CDR3 reads CASSLGPGESYEQYF. CDR3 bases: TGTGCCAGCAGCTTAGGGCCAGGGGAGTCGTACGAGCAGTACTTC.

The chain joins TRBV28 to TRBJ2-7; D ambiguous. Per the germline V gene, CDR1 is MDHEN and CDR2 is SYDVKM. The germline V and J ends were trimmed by 5 bases and 2 bases, with 13 bases remaining between them. CDR3 size: 14 residues. DNA for the CDR3: TGTGCCAGCAGTCCTGGTCCCTTTCCCTACGAGCAGTACTTC. Its protein product is CASSPGPFPYEQYF.

This clone was seen only a few times. This sequence joins TRBV6-5 and TRBJ1-5; 10 bases match TRBD1. Germline V CDR1 and CDR2: MNHEY, SVGAGI. V was clipped by 6 bases and J by 7 bases; unmatched bases: 9. The CDR3 sequence is 15 residues long. The CDR3 coding sequence is TGTGCCAGCAGCCCAGACAGGGGGCGCATGCAGCCCCAGCATTTT. It encodes CASSPDRGRMQPQHF.

The CDR3 protein is CASRTGRQFNYGYTF. The CDR3 coding sequence is TGTGCCAGTAGAACCGGACGGCAGTTCAACTATGGCTACACCTTC. The gene calls are TRBV19 and TRBJ1-2, with D unresolved. This CDR3 contains 15 residues. The V end was cut by 6 bases, the J end by 2 bases, with 16 bases between. The germline gives CDR1 LNHDA, CDR2 SQIVND (reference sequence).

V is TRBV27 and J is TRBJ1-5; D is undetermined. CDR3 length: 12 residues. Deletions cut 1 base from V and 7 bases from J, with 5 bases between. Germline assignment: CDR1 MNHEY and CDR2 SMNVEV (reference sequence). The CDR3 here is CASSLFRQPQHF. The CDR3 DNA sequence: TGTGCCAGCAGTTTATTTAGACAGCCCCAGCATTTT.

The chain employs TRBV19 and TRBJ2-5; TRBD2 aligns across 10 bases. V was clipped by 3 bases and J by 4 bases; unmatched bases: 5. The V gene's germline CDR1 is LNHDA and CDR2 SQIVND (reference sequence). The CDR3 consists of 15 residues. CDR3 amino acids: CASSMPSGSPETQYF. CDR3 in DNA: TGTGCCAGTAGTATGCCTAGCGGGAGTCCAGAGACCCAGTACTTC.

This rearrangement joins TRBV6-4 to TRBJ1-1; D gene ambiguous. The CDR3 covers 12 residues. Germline CDR1 is MRHNA and CDR2 is SNTAGT. Trimming removed 0 bases at V and 6 bases at J, with 5 bases between. Here the CDR3 reads CASSDSMAEAFF. The CDR3 coding sequence is TGTGCCAGCAGTGACTCGATGGCTGAAGCTTTCTTT.

The chain links TRBV14 to TRBJ1-6; D is unresolved. There are 15 residues in the CDR3. V dropped 2 bases and J dropped 10 bases, with 15 bases sitting between them. Germline-derived CDR1 and CDR2 are SGHDN and FVKESK. DNA for the CDR3: TGTGCCAGCAGCCAAAACAGCCTTCAGGCCTCACCCCTCCACTTT. It encodes CASSQNSLQASPLHF.

The rearrangement links TRBV27 to TRBJ1-4; possibly TRBD1 for D (5 bases). V was cut by 2 bases and J by 8 bases, with 12 bases left in between. The CDR3 is made up of 14 amino acids. The germline CDR1 and CDR2 sequences are MNHEY and SMNVEV (reference sequence). The DNA of the CDR3 is TGTGCCAGCAGTTTACTTCAGGGAGGAGAAAAACTGTTTTTT. Protein sequence: CASSLLQGGEKLFF.

This chain joins TRBV2 and TRBJ2-7; 7 nucleotides line up with TRBD1. CDR3 length: 12 amino acids. The V and J ends lost 8 bases and 3 bases, in that order; junction bases with no gene match: 4. Germline assignment: CDR1 SNHLY and CDR2 FYNNEI. CDR3: CASGQENYEQYF. The CDR3 DNA reads TGTGCCAGCGGACAGGAGAACTACGAGCAGTACTTC.

The chain uses TRBV7-9 and TRBJ1-2; no definite D call. Germline V gene data show CDR1 as SEHNR and CDR2 as FQNEAQ (reference sequence). The CDR3 sequence is 14 residues long. Trimming removed 5 bases from V and 8 bases from J, with 18 bases in between. CDR3 in amino acids: CASSRAQSVRGYTF. Here the CDR3 DNA reads TGTGCCAGCAGCCGAGCGCAGTCAGTTCGAGGCTACACCTTC. Based on the CDR3 plus reference TRBV7-9 and TRBJ1-2, the full variable domain is DTGVSQNPRHKITKRGQNVTFRCDPISEHNRLYWYRQTLGQGPEFLTYFQNEAQLEKSRLLSDRFSAERPKGSFSTLEIQRTEQGDSAMYLCASSRAQSVRGYTFGSGTRLTVV.

V and J are TRBV19 and TRBJ1-1; no firm D call. V dropped 6 bases and J dropped 8 bases, with 13 bases sitting between them. The CDR3 extends over 12 amino acids. CDR1 and CDR2 from the germline V gene are LNHDA and SQIVND (reference sequence). The CDR3 is CASSPKWGEAFF. Written as DNA, the CDR3 is TGTGCCAGTAGCCCAAAGTGGGGAGAAGCTTTCTTT.

J is TRBJ2-1 and V is TRBV30; the match to TRBD2 covers 12 bases. V lost 4 bases and J lost 3; bases outside the gene matches: 4. CDR3 length: 15 residues. Germline values: CDR1 GTSNPN, CDR2 SVGIG (reference sequence). Here the CDR3 DNA reads TGTGCCTGGACTCCGACTAGCGGGAGCTACAATGAGCAGTTCTTC. The encoded protein is CAWTPTSGSYNEQFF.

This clone was seen only once. This rearrangement joins TRBV19 to TRBJ2-1; 12 nucleotides match TRBD1. This CDR3 has 23 amino acids. V lost 4 bases and J lost 0; bases outside the gene matches: 22. The germline V gene encodes CDR1 LNHDA and CDR2 SQIVND (reference sequence). This CDR3 reads CASSKGQGARSGDYANSYNEQFF. CDR3 sequence (DNA): TGTGCCAGTAGTAAGGGACAGGGGGCGCGTTCGGGAGATTACGCCAACTCCTACAATGAGCAGTTCTTC.

V is TRBV28 and J is TRBJ2-7; 12 bases match TRBD2. This CDR3 comprises 12 residues. With 10 bases clipped from V and 6 bases from J, the junction kept 4 bases outside the gene matches. Looked up from germline, CDR1 is MDHEN and CDR2 is SYDVKM. DNA of the CDR3: TGTGCCATAAGGGGACTAGCGGGCGAGCAGTACTTC. It specifies CAIRGLAGEQYF.